These 5 T cell receptor beta chains were all obtained from the same sample, sequenced in a study of response to subunit inactivated influenza vaccine. A single record per CDR3 protein comes from TCRdb applying MiXCR to the RT-PCR reads. This table holds almost 250,000 distinct CDR3 sequences, 10% to 15% found once. This sample comprised non-naive T cells sorted from PBMCs, obtained 14 days before vaccination. The receptors here all came from a man aged 50 to 60 who received an inactivated influenza vaccine.

This clonotype was seen a few times. The chain has TRBV2 and TRBJ1-5, with 8 bases identical to TRBD1. V lost 9 bases to trimming and J lost 2 bases; unmatched junction nucleotides: 9. The CDR3 is 15 residues long. Germline-derived CDR1 and CDR2 are SNHLY and FYNNEI. In nucleotides, the CDR3 is TGTGCCAGTGAACCGGACAGGGAGGGCAATCAGCCCCAGCATTTT. It specifies CASEPDREGNQPQHF.

This clonotype was observed a few times. The chain employs TRBV7-3 and TRBJ2-3; no reliable D call. This CDR3 contains 13 residues. Deletions cut 1 base from V and 5 bases from J, with 7 bases between. Per germline, CDR1 SGHTA and CDR2 FQGTGA. The CDR3 spells CASSLSVEDTQYF. CDR3 sequence (DNA): TGTGCCAGCAGCTTAAGCGTGGAAGATACGCAGTATTTT.

This clonotype was counted ten times or more. V gene TRBV11-2 combines with J gene TRBJ2-7; 7 positions agree with TRBD2. The V gene's germline CDR1 is SGHAT and CDR2 FQNNGV. Trimming took 5 bases from V and 4 from J; bases not matched to a gene: 14. This CDR3 region has 16 residues. The CDR3: CASSTTGASGAYEQYF. The CDR3 DNA reads as TGTGCCAGCAGCACCACTGGGGCTAGCGGAGCGTACGAGCAGTACTTC.

The table lists this clonotype with a few counts. V is TRBV4-3 and J is TRBJ1-6; 11 bases are a match to TRBD1. This CDR3 is built from 15 residues. CDR1 is LGHNA, CDR2 YSLEER, per germline. V dropped 4 bases and J dropped 10; count of bases not matched to a gene: 6. The CDR3 nucleotides are TGCGCCAGCAGCCCTACCGGGACAGGGGGATCACCCCTCCACTTT. Its translation: CASSPTGTGGSPLHF.

This rearrangement joins TRBV20-1 to TRBJ2-1; 11 nucleotides match TRBD1. The CDR3 loop spans 15 amino acids. Trimming at V came to 3 bases and at J to 4 bases, leaving 5 bases not matched to a gene. Looked up from germline, CDR1 is DFQATT and CDR2 is SNEGSKA (reference sequence). The DNA for the CDR3 is TGCAGTGCTAGCGACCGGGACAGGGGGTACAATGAGCAGTTCTTC. It codes for CSASDRDRGYNEQFF.